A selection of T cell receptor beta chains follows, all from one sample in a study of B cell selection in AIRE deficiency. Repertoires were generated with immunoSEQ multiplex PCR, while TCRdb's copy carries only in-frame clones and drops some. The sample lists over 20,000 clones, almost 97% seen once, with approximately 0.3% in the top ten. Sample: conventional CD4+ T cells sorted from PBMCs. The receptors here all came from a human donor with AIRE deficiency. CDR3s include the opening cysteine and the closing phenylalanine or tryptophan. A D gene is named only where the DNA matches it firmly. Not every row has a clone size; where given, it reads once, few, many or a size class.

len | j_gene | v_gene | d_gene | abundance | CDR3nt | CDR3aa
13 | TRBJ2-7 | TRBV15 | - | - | TGTGCCACCAGCAGGCAGGGGAACTACGAGCAGTACTTC | CATSRQGNYEQYF
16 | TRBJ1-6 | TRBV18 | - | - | TGTGCCAGCTCAAGAGTCTCGGGGACTGTAAATTCACCCCTCCACTTT | CASSRVSGTVNSPLHF
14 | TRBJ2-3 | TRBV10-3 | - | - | TGTGCCATCAGTGGGCAGATTAGCACAGATACGCAGTATTTT | CAISGQISTDTQYF
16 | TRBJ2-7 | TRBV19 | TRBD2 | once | TGTGCCAGTAGTATAGATCCCGCGGGGGGGCTGGACGAGCAGTACTTC | CASSIDPAGGLDEQYF
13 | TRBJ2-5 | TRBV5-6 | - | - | TGTGCCAGCAGCTTGGTCGGGGAAGAGACCCAGTACTTC | CASSLVGEETQYF
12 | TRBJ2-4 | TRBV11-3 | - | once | TGTGCCAGCAGCTTAGGCGGGGTGGGTGTGTACTTC | CASSLGGVGVYF
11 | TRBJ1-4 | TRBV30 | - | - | TGTGCCTGGAGTATCAGGGAAAAACTGTTTTTT | CAWSIREKLFF
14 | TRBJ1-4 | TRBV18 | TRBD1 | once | TGTGCCAGCTCATCGACAGGGAGTGGCGAAAAACTGTTTTTT | CASSSTGSGEKLFF
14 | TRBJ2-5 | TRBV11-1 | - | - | TGTGCCAGCAGCGCAGGTGGCCCGCTGGGGACCCAGTACTTC | CASSAGGPLGTQYF
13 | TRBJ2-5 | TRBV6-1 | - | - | TGTGCCAGCAGCATGAGGGACGTCCGTCCCCAGTACTTC | CASSMRDVRPQYF
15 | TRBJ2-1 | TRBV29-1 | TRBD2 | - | TGCAGCGTTGAACTAGCGGGAGGAAGGGACAATGAGCAGTTCTTC | CSVELAGGRDNEQFF
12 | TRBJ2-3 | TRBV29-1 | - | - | TGCAGCGCTGTGTTACAAGAGATCTTATTTATTTTT | CSAVLQEILFIF
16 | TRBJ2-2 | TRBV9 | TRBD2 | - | TGTGCCAGCAGCGTAGGGGACTACGCGAACACCGGGGAGCTGTTTTTT | CASSVGDYANTGELFF
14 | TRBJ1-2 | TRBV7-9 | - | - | TGTGCCAGCAGCGTCGGGACGGTTAATTATGGCTACACCTTC | CASSVGTVNYGYTF
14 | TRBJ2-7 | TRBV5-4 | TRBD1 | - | TGTGCCAGCAGCTCCCCGACAGGGGGCCACGAGCAGTACTTC | CASSSPTGGHEQYF
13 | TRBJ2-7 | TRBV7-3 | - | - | TGTGCCAGCAGCTCGGACACCTCCTACGAGCAGTACTTC | CASSSDTSYEQYF
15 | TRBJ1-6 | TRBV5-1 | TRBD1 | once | TGCGCCAGCAGCTTGGGACAGGGTAATAATTCACCCCTCCACTTT | CASSLGQGNNSPLHF
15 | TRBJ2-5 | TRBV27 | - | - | TGTGCCAGCAGTTTACGGGGTCGAAGCGGCGAGACCCAGTACTTC | CASSLRGRSGETQYF
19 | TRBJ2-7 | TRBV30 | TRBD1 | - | TGTGCCTGGACCAAAAGGGCGGGGATTTCGGGACAGGGGTTCTACGAGCAGTACTTC | CAWTKRAGISGQGFYEQYF
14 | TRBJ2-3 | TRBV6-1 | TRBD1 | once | TGTGCCATTAAGCGGGACAGGGTGTTGGATACGCAGTATTTT | CAIKRDRVLDTQYF
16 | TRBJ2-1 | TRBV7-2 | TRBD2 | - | TGTGCCAGCAGCTTACCACTACTAGCGGGGTACAATGAGCAGTTCTTC | CASSLPLLAGYNEQFF
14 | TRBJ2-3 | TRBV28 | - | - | TGTGCCAGCAGTTTGTGGGGGGCCCCCCGTACGCAGTATTTT | CASSLWGAPRTQYF
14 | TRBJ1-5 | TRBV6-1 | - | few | TGTGCCAGCGTTAGGGGGAATAGCAATCAGCCCCAGCATTTT | CASVRGNSNQPQHF
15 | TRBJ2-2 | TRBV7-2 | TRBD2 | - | TGTGCCAGCAGCTTACTGAGCGGGGCGCGGGGGGAGCTGTTTTTT | CASSLLSGARGELFF
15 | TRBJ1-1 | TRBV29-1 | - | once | TGCAGCGTTGACCCTGGACGAGCGTTCAACACTGAAGCTTTCTTT | CSVDPGRAFNTEAFF
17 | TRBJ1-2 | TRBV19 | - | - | TGTGCCAGTAGTATGAACTCCGGGGGGACATGGAACTATGGCTACACCTTC | CASSMNSGGTWNYGYTF
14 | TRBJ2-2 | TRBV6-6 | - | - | TGTGCCAGCAAAAGGCCGAGCGAACCCGGGGAGCTGTTTTTT | CASKRPSEPGELFF
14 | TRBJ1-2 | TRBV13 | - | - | TGTGCCAGCAGCGTCCGAGGACTAAACTATGGCTACACCTTC | CASSVRGLNYGYTF
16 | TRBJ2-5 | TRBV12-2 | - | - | TGTGCAAGTCGCTTAGGGTGGCGCGGGAACCAAGAGACCCAGTACTTC | CASRLGWRGNQETQYF
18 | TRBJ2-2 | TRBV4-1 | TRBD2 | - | TGCGCCAGCAGCCAACGCATTTGGACGGGGGGGCAGGGCGGGGAGCTGTTTTTT | CASSQRIWTGGQGGELFF
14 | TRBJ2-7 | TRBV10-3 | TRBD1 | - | TGTGCCACGAACCGGGACAGGGCCTTCTACGAGCAGTACTTC | CATNRDRAFYEQYF
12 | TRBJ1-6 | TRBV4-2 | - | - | TGTGCCAGCAGCCAAGATATCTCACCCCTCCACTTT | CASSQDISPLHF
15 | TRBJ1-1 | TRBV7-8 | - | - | TGTGCCAGCAGCTCTCGACAGTATCCGAACACTGAAGCTTTCTTT | CASSSRQYPNTEAFF
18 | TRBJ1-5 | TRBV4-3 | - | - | TGCGCCAGCAGCCAAGATAATCTAAGGACCCATAGCAATCAGCCCCAGCATTTT | CASSQDNLRTHSNQPQHF
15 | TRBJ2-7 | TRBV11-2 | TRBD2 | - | TGTGCCAGCAGCGTCGCGAGCGGGATAACCTACGAGCAGTACTTC | CASSVASGITYEQYF
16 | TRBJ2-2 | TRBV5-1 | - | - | TGCGCCAGCAGCTTGGGCCAGGGGAAGAGCACCGGGGAGCTGTTTTTT | CASSLGQGKSTGELFF
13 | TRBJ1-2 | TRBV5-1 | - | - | TGCGCCAGCAGCGTCCAAAAGAACTATGGCTACACCTTC | CASSVQKNYGYTF
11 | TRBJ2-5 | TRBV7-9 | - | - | TGTGCCAGCACTTTACTAGAGACCCAGTACTTC | CASTLLETQYF
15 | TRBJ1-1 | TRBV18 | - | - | TGTGCCAGCTCACCAACAAATCAGATGAACACTGAAGCTTTCTTT | CASSPTNQMNTEAFF
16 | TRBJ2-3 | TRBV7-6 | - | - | TGTGCCAGCAGCCGGAGTGGGGGTTCGGGCACAGATACGCAGTATTTT | CASSRSGGSGTDTQYF
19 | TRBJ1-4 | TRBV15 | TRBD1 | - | TGTGCCACCAGCAGAAACGGTGGCAGGGGGCGCTTAGCTAATGAAAAACTGTTTTTT | CATSRNGGRGRLANEKLFF
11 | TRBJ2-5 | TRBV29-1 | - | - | TGCAGCGTTGAAGATAGAGAGACCCAGTACTTC | CSVEDRETQYF
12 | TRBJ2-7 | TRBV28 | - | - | TGTGCCAGCAGCACTTTCCGAGGAGGGCAGTACTTC | CASSTFRGGQYF
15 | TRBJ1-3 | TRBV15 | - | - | TGTGCCACCAGCAGAGACAGGGGAAGTGGAAACACCATATATTTT | CATSRDRGSGNTIYF
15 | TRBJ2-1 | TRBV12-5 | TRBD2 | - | TGTGCTAGTGGTGGGTGGGCTAGCGGCCACAATGAGCAGTTCTTC | CASGGWASGHNEQFF
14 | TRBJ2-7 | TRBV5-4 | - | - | TGTGCCAGCAGCTCCGGACCCCAGGGCTCCGAGCAGTACTTC | CASSSGPQGSEQYF
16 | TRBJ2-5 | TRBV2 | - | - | TGTGCCAGCAGTGGGATGCGGATAGCACTTGGAGAGACCCAGTACTTC | CASSGMRIALGETQYF
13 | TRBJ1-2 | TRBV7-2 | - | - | TGTGCCAGCAGCTCTAGCAGGGTGGCTGGCTACACCTTC | CASSSSRVAGYTF
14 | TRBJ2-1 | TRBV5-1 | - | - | TGCGCCAGCAGCCTCAGACTAGTACGGAATGAGCAGTTCTTC | CASSLRLVRNEQFF
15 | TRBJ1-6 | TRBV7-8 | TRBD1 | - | TGTGCCAGCAGCGTTTGGGACAGGGTTAATTCACCCCTCCACTTT | CASSVWDRVNSPLHF
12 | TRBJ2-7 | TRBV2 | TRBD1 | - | TGTGCCAGCAGTTATGACAGGGCTGGAGGGTACTTC | CASSYDRAGGYF
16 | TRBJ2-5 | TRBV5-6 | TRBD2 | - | TGTGCCAGCAGCTTGGAGGGACTAGCGGGATATGAGACCCAGTACTTC | CASSLEGLAGYETQYF
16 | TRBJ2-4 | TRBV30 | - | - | TGTGCCTGGAGTGTGGGGCAGGGGATAGCCAAAAACATTCAGTACTTC | CAWSVGQGIAKNIQYF
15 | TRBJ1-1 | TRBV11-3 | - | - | TGTGCCAGCAGCTACCGACAGAAATTGAACACTGAAGCTCTCTTT | CASSYRQKLNTEALF
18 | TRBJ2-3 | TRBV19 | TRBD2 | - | TGTGCCAGTAGTATAGAAGGCGGGGGGGCCTTATTTACAGATACGCAGTATTTT | CASSIEGGGALFTDTQYF
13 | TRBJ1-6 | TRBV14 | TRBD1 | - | TGTGCCAGCAGCCAAATGAGACAGGGGCCCCTCCACTTT | CASSQMRQGPLHF
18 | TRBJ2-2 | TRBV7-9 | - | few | TGTGCCAGCAGACGTCCAGGAGGGCGGGGGCGGTCAGTCGGGGAGCTGTTTTTT | CASRRPGGRGRSVGELFF
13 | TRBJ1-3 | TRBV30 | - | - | TGTGCCTGGAGTGTACTAATGGGAAACACCATATATTTT | CAWSVLMGNTIYF